Here is one T cell receptor beta chain with its context. Its specificity is unknown. The protocol was immunoSEQ multiplex PCR, while the TCRdb copy is restricted to in-frame clones and leaves out a portion. The repertoire includes some 30,000 clones, approximately 81% of them detected once, and roughly two fifths sits in the top ten. This sample is part of a study of T cells in localized non-small cell lung cancer. Study-level points and caveats: Adjacent lung had a median roughly 58 of the 100 largest tumor clones.

Germline lookup yields CDR1 SGDLS and CDR2 YYNGEE. The CDR3 length is 18 residues. V was pared by 3 bases and J by 3 bases, with 14 bases of the junction left unmatched. The TCR was taken from a male donor aged 60 or older with stage II squamous cell lung carcinoma. The input for sequencing was peripheral blood, taken before any cancer treatment. The J gene is TRBJ1-2, the V gene TRBV9; 10 positions agree with TRBD1. This CDR3 is CASSANRDRGLPYYGYTF. CDR3 coding DNA: TGTGCCAGCAGCGCCAACCGGGACAGGGGACTTCCGTACTATGGCTACACCTTC.